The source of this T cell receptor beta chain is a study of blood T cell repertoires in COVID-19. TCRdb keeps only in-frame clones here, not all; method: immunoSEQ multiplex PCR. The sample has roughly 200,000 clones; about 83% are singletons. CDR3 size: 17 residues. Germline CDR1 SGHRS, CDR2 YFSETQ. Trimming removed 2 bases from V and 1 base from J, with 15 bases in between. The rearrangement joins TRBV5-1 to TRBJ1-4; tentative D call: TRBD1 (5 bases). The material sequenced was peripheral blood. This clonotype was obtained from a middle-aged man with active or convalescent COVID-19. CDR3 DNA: TGCGCCAGCAGCTTCAGGGAGGCGGATCAAACTAATGAAAAACTGTTTTTT. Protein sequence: CASSFREADQTNEKLFF. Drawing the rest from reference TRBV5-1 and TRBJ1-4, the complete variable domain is KAGVTQTPRYLIKTRGQQVTLSCSPISGHRSVSWYQQTPGQGLQFLFEYFSETQRNKGNFPGRFSGRQFSNSRSEMNVSTLELGDSALYLCASSFREADQTNEKLFFGSGTQLSVL.